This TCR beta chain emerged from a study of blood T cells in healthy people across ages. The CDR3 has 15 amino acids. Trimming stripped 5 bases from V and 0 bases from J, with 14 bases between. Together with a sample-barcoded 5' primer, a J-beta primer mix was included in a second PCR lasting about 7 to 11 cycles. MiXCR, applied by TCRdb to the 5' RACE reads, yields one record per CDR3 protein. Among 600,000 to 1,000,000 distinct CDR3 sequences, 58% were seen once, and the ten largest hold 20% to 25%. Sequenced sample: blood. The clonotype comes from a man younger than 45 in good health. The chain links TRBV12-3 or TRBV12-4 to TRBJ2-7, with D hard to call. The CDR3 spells CASSIGDPDSYEQYF. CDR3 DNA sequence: TGTGCCAGCAGTATCGGAGACCCAGACTCCTACGAGCAGTACTTC.